This T cell receptor beta chain was documented in a study of regulatory T cells in long-lasting Graves disease. Study context: Less than 3 months of antithyroid drugs had been taken by newly diagnosed Graves' patients. Study-level results: Gene preferences differed: TRBV28, TRBJ1-2, TRBJ2-5 in persistent cases. Possibly, accuracy suffered from the small sample size. Patients with persistent disease shared 2,500 to 3,500 public clonotypes, outpacing the approximately 920 shared by new patients.

The authors built TCR beta libraries using iRepertoire HTBI primers and Arm-PCR of CDR3 regions. Each CDR3 protein gets one entry after TCRdb re-called the multiplex PCR reads with MiXCR. The sample includes about 320,000 distinct CDR3 sequences, under 20% of them seen just once. Sample time point: newly diagnosed GD, antithyroid drugs for less than 3 months. RNA isolated from PBMCs was used to make the TCR library. This clonotype was detected only a few times. Its cognate antigen is unknown. Trimming shortened V by 3 bases and J by 3 bases, and 9 bases separated the two germline ends. The CDR3 consists of 13 residues. Germline values: CDR1 ENHRY, CDR2 SYGVKD.

Here the sequenced sample was peripheral blood mononuclear cells (PBMCs), taken at new diagnosis, from a patient treated with antithyroid drugs. The clonotype originates from a female donor with Graves disease. The J gene is TRBJ2-7, the V gene TRBV10-3; D unresolved. The CDR3 sequence is CAISDPDHYEQYF. The CDR3, as DNA: TGTGCCATCAGTGACCCGGACCACTACGAGCAGTACTTC.